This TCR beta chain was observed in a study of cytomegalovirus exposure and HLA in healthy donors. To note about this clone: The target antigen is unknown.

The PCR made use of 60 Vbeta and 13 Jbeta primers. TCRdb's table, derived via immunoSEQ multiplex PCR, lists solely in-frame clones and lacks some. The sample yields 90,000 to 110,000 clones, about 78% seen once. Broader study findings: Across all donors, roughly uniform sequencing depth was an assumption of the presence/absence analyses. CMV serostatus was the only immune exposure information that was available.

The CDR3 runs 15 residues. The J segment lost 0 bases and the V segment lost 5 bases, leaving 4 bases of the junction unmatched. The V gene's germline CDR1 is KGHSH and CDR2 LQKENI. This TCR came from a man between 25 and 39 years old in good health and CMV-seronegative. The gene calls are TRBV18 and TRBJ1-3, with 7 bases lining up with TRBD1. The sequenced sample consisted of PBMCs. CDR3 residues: CASSRQGYSGNTIYF. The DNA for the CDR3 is TGTGCCAGCTCAAGACAGGGCTACTCTGGAAACACCATATATTTT.